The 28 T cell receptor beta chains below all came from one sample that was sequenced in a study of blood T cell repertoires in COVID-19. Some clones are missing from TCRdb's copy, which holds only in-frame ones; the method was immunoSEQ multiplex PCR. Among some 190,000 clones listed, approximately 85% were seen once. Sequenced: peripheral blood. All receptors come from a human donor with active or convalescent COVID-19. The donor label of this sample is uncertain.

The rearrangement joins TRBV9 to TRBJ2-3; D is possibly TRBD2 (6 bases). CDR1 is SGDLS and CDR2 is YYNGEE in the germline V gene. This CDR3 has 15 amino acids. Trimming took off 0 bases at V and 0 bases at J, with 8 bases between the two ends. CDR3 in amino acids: CASSVGTTSTDTQYF. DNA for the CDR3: TGTGCCAGCAGCGTAGGGACTACCAGCACAGATACGCAGTATTTT.

CDR3 loop: CAAGETGIIYGYTF. The CDR3 DNA is TGTGCCGCAGGGGAAACGGGCATTATCTATGGCTACACCTTC. The chain recombines TRBV6-1 with TRBJ1-2; tentative D call: TRBD1 (6 bases). The V end was cut by 11 bases, the J end by 4 bases, with 20 bases between. CDR1 is MNHNS, CDR2 SASEGT, per germline. The CDR3 is 14 residues long.

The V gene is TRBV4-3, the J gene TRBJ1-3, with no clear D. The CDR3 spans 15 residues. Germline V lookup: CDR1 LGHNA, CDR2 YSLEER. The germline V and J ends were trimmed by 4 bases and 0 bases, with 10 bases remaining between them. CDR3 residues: CASSPRLSSGNTIYF. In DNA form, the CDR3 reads TGCGCCAGCAGCCCGCGACTGAGCTCTGGAAACACCATATATTTT.

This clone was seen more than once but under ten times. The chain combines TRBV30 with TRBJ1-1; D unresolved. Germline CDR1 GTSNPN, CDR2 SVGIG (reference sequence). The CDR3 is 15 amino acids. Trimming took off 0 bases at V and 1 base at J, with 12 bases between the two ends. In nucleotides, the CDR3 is TGTGCCTGGAGTGTAAATCGAGTACGGAACACTGAAGCTTTCTTT. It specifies CAWSVNRVRNTEAFF.

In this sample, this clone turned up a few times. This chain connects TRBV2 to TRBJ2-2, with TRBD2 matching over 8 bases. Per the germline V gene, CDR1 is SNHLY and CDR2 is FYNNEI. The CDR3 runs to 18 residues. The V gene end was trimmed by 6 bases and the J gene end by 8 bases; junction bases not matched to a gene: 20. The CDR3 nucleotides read TGTGCCAGCAGCCCCTCTCGCTCCGGGAGGGTTGGAGCGGGGGAGCTGTTTTTT. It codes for CASSPSRSGRVGAGELFF. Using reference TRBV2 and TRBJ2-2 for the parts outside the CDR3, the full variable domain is EPEVTQTPSHQVTQMGQEVILRCVPISNHLYFYWYRQILGQKVEFLVSFYNNEISEKSEIFDDQFSVERPDGSNFTLKIRSTKLEDSAMYFCASSPSRSGRVGAGELFFGEGSRLTVL.

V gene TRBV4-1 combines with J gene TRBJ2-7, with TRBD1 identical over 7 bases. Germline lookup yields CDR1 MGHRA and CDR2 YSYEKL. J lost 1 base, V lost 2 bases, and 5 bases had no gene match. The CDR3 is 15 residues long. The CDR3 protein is CASSQTGVLSYEQYF. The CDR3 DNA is TGCGCCAGCAGCCAAACAGGGGTTCTTTCCTACGAGCAGTACTTC.

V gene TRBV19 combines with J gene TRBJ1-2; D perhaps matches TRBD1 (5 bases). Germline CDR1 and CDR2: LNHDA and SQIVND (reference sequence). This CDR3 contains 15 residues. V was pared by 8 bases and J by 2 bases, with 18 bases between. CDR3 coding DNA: TGTGCCAGTTCCCGTCCGGGACTGATGAACTATGGCTACACCTTC. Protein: CASSRPGLMNYGYTF.

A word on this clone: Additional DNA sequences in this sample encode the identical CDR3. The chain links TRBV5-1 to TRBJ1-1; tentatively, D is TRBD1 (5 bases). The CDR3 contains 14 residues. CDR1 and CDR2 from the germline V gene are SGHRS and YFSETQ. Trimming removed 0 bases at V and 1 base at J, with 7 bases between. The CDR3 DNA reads TGCGCCAGCAGCTTGGGGGGCCCGAACACTGAAGCTTTCTTT. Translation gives CASSLGGPNTEAFF.

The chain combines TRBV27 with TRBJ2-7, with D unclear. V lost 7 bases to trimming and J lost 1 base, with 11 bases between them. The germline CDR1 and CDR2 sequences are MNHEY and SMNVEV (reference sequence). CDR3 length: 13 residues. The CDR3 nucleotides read TGTGCCAGCATGGCAGGTCCTTCCTACGAGCAGTACTTC. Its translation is CASMAGPSYEQYF.

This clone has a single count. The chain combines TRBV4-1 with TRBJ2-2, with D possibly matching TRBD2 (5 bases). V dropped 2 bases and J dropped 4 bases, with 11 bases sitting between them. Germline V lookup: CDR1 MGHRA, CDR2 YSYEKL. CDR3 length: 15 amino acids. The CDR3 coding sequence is TGCGCCAGCAGCCAACCCGGAGGCCCCACCGGGGAGCTGTTTTTT. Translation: CASSQPGGPTGELFF.

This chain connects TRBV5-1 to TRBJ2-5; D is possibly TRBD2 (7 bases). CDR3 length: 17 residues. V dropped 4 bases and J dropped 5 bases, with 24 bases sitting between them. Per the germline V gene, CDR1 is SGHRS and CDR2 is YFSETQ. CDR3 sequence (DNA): TGCGCCAGCAGCCCCCGTTCCGGGGGGCCGAGTCAGGAGACCCAGTACTTC. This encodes CASSPRSGGPSQETQYF.

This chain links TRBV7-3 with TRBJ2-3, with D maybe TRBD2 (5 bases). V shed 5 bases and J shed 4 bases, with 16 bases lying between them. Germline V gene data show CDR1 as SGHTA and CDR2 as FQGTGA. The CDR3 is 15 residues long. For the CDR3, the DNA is TGTGCCAGCAGCGGGAGTCTCGCCAGCTCAGATACGCAGTATTTT. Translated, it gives CASSGSLASSDTQYF.

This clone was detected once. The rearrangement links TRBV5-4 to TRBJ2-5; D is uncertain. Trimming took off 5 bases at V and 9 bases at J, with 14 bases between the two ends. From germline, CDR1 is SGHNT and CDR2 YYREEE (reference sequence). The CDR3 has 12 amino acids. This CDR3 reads CASRGQEMAQYF. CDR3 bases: TGTGCCAGCAGGGGCCAAGAGATGGCCCAGTACTTC.

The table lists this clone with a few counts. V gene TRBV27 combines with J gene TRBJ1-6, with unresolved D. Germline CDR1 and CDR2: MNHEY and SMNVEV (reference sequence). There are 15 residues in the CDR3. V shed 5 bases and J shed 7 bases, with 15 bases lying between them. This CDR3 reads CASSTSGLKNSPLHF. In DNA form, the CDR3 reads TGTGCCAGCAGTACCTCCGGACTTAAGAATTCACCCCTCCACTTT.

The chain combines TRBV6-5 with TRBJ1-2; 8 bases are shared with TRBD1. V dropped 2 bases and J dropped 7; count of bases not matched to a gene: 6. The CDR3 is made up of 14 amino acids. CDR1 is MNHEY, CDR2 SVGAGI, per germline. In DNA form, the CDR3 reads TGTGCCAGCAGTTACGGGGGACAGGTGGTTGGCTACACCTTC. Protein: CASSYGGQVVGYTF.

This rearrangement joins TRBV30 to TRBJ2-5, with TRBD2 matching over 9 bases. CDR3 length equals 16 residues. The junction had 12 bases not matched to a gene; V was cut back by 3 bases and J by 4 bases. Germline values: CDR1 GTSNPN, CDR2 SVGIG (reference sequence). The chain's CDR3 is CAWSTFLAGDRETQYF. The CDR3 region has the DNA TGTGCCTGGAGCACCTTTTTAGCGGGGGATCGAGAGACCCAGTACTTC.

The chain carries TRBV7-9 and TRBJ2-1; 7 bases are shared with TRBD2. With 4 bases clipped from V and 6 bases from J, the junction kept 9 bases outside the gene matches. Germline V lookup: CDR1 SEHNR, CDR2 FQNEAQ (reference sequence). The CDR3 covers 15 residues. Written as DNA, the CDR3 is TGTGCCAGCAGCTGGGTAGCGGGCCGACTCAATGAGCAGTTCTTC. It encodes CASSWVAGRLNEQFF.

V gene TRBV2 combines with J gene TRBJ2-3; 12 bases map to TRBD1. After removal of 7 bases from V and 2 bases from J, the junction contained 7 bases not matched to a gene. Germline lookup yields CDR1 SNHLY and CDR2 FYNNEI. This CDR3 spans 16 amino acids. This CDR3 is CASTIPGQGATDTQYF. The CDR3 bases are TGTGCCAGCACCATACCGGGACAGGGGGCCACAGATACGCAGTATTTT.

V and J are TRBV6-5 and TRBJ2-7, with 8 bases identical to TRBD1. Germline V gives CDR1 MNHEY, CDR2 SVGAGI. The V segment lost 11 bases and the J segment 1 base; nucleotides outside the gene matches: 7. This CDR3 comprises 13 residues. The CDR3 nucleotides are TGTGCCGGCACCACAGGGGGTTCCTACGAGCAGTACTTC. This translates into CAGTTGGSYEQYF.

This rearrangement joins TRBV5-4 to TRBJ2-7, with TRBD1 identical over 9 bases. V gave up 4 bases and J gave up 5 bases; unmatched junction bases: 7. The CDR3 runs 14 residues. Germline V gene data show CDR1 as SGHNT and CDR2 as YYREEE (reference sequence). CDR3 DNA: TGTGCCAGCAGCATAGGGACAGGGTTAGACGAGCAGTACTTC. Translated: CASSIGTGLDEQYF.

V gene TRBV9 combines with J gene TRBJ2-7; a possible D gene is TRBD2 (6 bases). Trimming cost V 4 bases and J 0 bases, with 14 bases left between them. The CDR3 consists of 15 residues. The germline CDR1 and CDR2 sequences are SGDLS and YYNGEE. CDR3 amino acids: CASSPRGTRSYEQYF. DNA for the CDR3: TGTGCCAGCAGCCCTCGCGGGACCCGCTCCTACGAGCAGTACTTC.

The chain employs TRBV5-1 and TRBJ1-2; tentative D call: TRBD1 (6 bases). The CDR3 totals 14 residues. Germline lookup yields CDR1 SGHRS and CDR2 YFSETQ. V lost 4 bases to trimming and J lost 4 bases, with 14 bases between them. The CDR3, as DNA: TGCGCCAGCAGCAAAGAACAGGGCTCCTATGGCTACACCTTC. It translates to CASSKEQGSYGYTF. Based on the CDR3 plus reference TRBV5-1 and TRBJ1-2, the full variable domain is KAGVTQTPRYLIKTRGQQVTLSCSPISGHRSVSWYQQTPGQGLQFLFEYFSETQRNKGNFPGRFSGRQFSNSRSEMNVSTLELGDSALYLCASSKEQGSYGYTFGSGTRLTVV.

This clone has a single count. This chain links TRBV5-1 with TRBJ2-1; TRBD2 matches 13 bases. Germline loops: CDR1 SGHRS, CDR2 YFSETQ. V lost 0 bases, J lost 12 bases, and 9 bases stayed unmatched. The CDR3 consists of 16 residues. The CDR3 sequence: CASSLATGLAGVRQFF. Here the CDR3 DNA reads TGCGCCAGCAGCTTGGCAACAGGACTAGCGGGAGTTAGGCAGTTCTTC.

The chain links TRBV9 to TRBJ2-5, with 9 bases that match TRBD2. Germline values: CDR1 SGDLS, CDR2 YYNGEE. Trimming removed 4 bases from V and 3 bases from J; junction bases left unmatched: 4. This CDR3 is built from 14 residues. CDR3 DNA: TGTGCCAGCAGCCCTTGGACTAGCGAAGAGACCCAGTACTTC. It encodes CASSPWTSEETQYF.

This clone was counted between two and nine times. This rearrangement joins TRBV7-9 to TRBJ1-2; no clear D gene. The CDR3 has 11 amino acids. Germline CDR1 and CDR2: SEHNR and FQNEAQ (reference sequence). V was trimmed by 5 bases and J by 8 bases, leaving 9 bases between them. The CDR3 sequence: CASSPDRGYTF. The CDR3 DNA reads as TGTGCCAGCAGCCCCGATAGAGGCTACACCTTC.

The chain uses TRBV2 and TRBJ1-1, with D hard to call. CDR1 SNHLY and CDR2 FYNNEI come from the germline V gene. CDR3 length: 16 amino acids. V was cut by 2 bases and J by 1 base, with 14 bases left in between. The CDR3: CASSEIWTVRNTEAFF. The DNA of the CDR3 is TGTGCCAGCAGTGAAATATGGACTGTAAGGAACACTGAAGCTTTCTTT.

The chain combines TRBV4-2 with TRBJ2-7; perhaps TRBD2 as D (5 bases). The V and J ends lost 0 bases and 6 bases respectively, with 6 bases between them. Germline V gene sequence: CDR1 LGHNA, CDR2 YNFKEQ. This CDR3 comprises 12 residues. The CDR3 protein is CASSQDGGEQYF. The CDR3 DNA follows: TGTGCCAGCAGCCAAGACGGAGGCGAGCAGTACTTC.

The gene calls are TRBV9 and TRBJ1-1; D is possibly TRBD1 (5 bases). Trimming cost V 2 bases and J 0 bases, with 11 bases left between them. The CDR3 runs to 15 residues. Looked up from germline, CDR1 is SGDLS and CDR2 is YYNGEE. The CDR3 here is CASSVRPDMNTEAFF. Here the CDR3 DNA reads TGTGCCAGCAGCGTTCGCCCGGACATGAACACTGAAGCTTTCTTT.